This paragraph reports one TCR beta chain. This specimen comes from a study of blood T cell repertoires in COVID-19. Study-wide background: Spain, Italy and the United States supplied samples that represented acute and convalescent COVID-19. T cells, B-cell-depleted T cells, or PBMCs supplied cDNA or gDNA.

CDR1 is LNHNV, CDR2 YYDKDF, per germline (reference sequence). The CDR3 is 15 amino acids. V lost 1 base to trimming and J lost 4 bases, with 13 bases between them. Authors' methods: Reference gene primer amplification in the assay estimated nucleated cell counts. TCRdb's copy holds only in-frame clones and misses some; the assay was immunoSEQ multiplex PCR. V and J calls and clone size come straight from that table; D and trimming were deduced from the DNA. The data contain about 250,000 clones, nearly 90% of them singletons. The sequencing sample was made of peripheral blood. The sequence was collected from a woman between 40 and 50 years old who had recovered from COVID-19. The V gene is TRBV15, the J gene TRBJ1-2; perhaps TRBD1 as D (6 bases). The CDR3 is CATSRARTVSYGYTF. The CDR3 DNA sequence: TGTGCCACCAGCAGAGCCCGGACAGTATCCTATGGCTACACCTTC.